Listed here are 26 T cell receptor beta chains from one sample, sequenced in a study of T cells in Graves' hyperthyroidism and ophthalmopathy. TCR beta CDR3 regions were amplified from RNA transcripts. The primer set for the first-round RT-PCR of the TCR CDR3 was HTBI. TCRdb passed the multiplex PCR reads through MiXCR, listing each CDR3 protein once. The data contain under 400,000 distinct CDR3 sequences, roughly 25% of them seen just once; the ten biggest clones take up more than 60%. The material sequenced was blood. The receptors stem from a man aged 45-65 years with Graves' hyperthyroidism.

A few counts support this clonotype. The J gene is TRBJ2-7, the V gene TRBV20-1; TRBD1 or TRBD2 may be the D gene (5 bases each). This CDR3 comprises 14 residues. With 5 bases removed from V and 7 bases from J, the gap between germline ends came to 21 bases. Germline assignment: CDR1 DFQATT and CDR2 SNEGSKA (reference sequence). The CDR3 bases are TGCAGTGCTTATCGATCGGAAGGGACCGGGGAGCAGTACTTC. Protein product: CSAYRSEGTGEQYF.

The chain couples TRBV3-1 to TRBJ1-2, with a tentative D call TRBD1 (5 bases). V lost 4 bases and J lost 0, with 12 bases in between. CDR1 LGHDT and CDR2 YNNKEL come from the germline V gene (reference sequence). This CDR3 contains 15 residues. CDR3 nucleotide sequence: TGTGCCAGCAGCCCCCACTGGGGGGCTAACTATGGCTACACCTTC. Protein product: CASSPHWGANYGYTF. Filled out from reference TRBV3-1 and TRBJ1-2, the complete variable domain reads DTAVSQTPKYLVTQMGNDKSIKCEQNLGHDTMYWYKQDSKKFLKIMFSYNNKELIINETVPNRFSPKSPDKAHLNLHINSLELGDSAVYFCASSPHWGANYGYTFGSGTRLTVV.

This clonotype was counted a few times. The chain carries TRBV3-1 and TRBJ2-4; 13 bases are shared with TRBD2. The germline V gene has CDR1 LGHDT and CDR2 YNNKEL (reference sequence). The CDR3 runs to 15 residues. Trimming at V came to 4 bases and at J to 8 bases, leaving 5 bases not matched to a gene. The CDR3 region has the DNA TGTGCCAGCAGCCCGAGACTAGCGGGAGGTGACATTCAGTACTTC. The encoded protein is CASSPRLAGGDIQYF.

The DNA for the CDR3 is TGCAGTGCTAGAGGAGCGGGAGCTGCGGATACGCAGTATTTT. It is translated as CSARGAGAADTQYF. The V and J genes are TRBV20-1 and TRBJ2-3, with 8 nucleotides matching TRBD2. From germline, CDR1 is DFQATT and CDR2 SNEGSKA (reference sequence). CDR3 length: 14 residues. V shed 1 base, J shed 6 bases, and the junction held 6 bases outside the gene matches.

The V gene is TRBV6-5, the J gene TRBJ2-4, with TRBD1 matching over 12 bases. This CDR3 comprises 17 residues. Germline-derived CDR1 and CDR2 are MNHEY and SVGAGI. The junction had 5 bases not matched to a gene; V was cut back by 2 bases and J by 3 bases. The CDR3 protein is CASSYGTGGAGKNIQYF. As DNA, the CDR3 is TGTGCCAGCAGTTACGGGACAGGGGGCGCGGGCAAAAACATTCAGTACTTC.

J is TRBJ2-7 and V is TRBV29-1; 8 bases map to TRBD1. The germline CDR1 and CDR2 sequences are SQVTM and ANQGSEA. V lost 5 bases and J lost 3; bases outside the gene matches: 9. This CDR3 comprises 14 residues. The CDR3 reads CSVLTDRGFYEQYF. The CDR3 region has the DNA TGCAGCGTTCTCACAGACAGGGGTTTCTACGAGCAGTACTTC.

This clonotype turned up a few times. The chain is built from TRBV4-1 and TRBJ2-1; D is tentatively TRBD1 or TRBD2 (6 bases each). From germline, CDR1 is MGHRA and CDR2 YSYEKL. The germline V and J ends were trimmed by 2 bases and 4 bases, with 15 bases remaining between them. The CDR3 consists of 16 residues. The CDR3 reads CASSQSPSGAYNEQFF. The DNA of the CDR3 is TGCGCCAGCAGCCAAAGCCCCTCGGGGGCGTACAATGAGCAGTTCTTC.

The chain joins TRBV13 to TRBJ2-7; unclear D gene. V lost 0 bases, J lost 2 bases, and 8 bases lay in between. Germline V lookup: CDR1 PRHDT, CDR2 FYEKMQ (reference sequence). This CDR3 is built from 14 residues. This CDR3 is CASSLGSAPYEQYF. CDR3 bases: TGTGCCAGCAGCTTAGGGAGCGCGCCCTACGAGCAGTACTTC.

This clonotype turned up a few times. V usage is TRBV11-2 and J usage is TRBJ1-5; D gene unclear. The CDR3 spans 14 residues. Germline CDR1 and CDR2: SGHAT and FQNNGV. V was clipped by 0 bases and J by 3 bases, with 6 bases between them. As DNA, the CDR3 is TGTGCCAGCAGCTTAGAACAGCCCAATCAGCCCCAGCATTTT. This gives the protein CASSLEQPNQPQHF.

This clonotype was seen only a few times. CDR3 DNA: TGCAGTGCTTGTACCCTAGCGGGCCCCCTACAATATGAGCAGTTCTTC. Residues: CSACTLAGPLQYEQFF. This chain links TRBV20-1 with TRBJ2-1, with TRBD2 matching 8 bases. CDR3 length equals 16 residues. V lost 5 bases, J lost 8 bases, and 17 bases stayed unmatched. Germline values: CDR1 DFQATT, CDR2 SNEGSKA (reference sequence).

Here the CDR3 DNA reads TGCGCCAGCAGCTCAGGGGGCGGTCAAGAGACCCAGTACTTC. Translated, it gives CASSSGGGQETQYF. The rearrangement uses TRBV5-1 and TRBJ2-5, with TRBD1 identical over 8 bases. The germline gives CDR1 SGHRS, CDR2 YFSETQ. V lost 3 bases and J lost 2; bases outside the gene matches: 3. The CDR3 covers 14 residues.

This chain links TRBV5-1 with TRBJ2-7, with TRBD1 matching over 8 bases. CDR3 length equals 14 residues. Germline V gives CDR1 SGHRS, CDR2 YFSETQ. J was trimmed by 3 bases and V by 3 bases; bases with no gene match: 5. CDR3 residues: CASSSTGVVYEQYF. As DNA, the CDR3 is TGCGCCAGCAGCTCGACAGGGGTTGTCTACGAGCAGTACTTC.

This chain connects TRBV30 to TRBJ1-1; D not resolved. The V end was cut by 0 bases, the J end by 8 bases, with 7 bases between. The CDR3 runs to 11 residues. CDR1 and CDR2 from the germline V gene are GTSNPN and SVGIG (reference sequence). The CDR3 protein is CAWSVRPEAFF. In DNA, the CDR3 is TGTGCCTGGAGTGTACGGCCAGAAGCTTTCTTT.

A few counts support this clonotype. The chain links TRBV7-8 to TRBJ1-1; the D is unclear. This CDR3 region has 13 residues. Germline V gene data show CDR1 as SGHVS and CDR2 as FQNEAQ. V lost 3 bases and J 10 bases, leaving 15 bases between the germline ends. The CDR3 region has the DNA TGTGCCAGCAGCTTCGGCCAGGCGGGCGGAGCTTTCTTT. Translating gives CASSFGQAGGAFF.

The CDR3 nucleotides read TGTGCCTGGAGTCTTCGCCGCGGGCAGTACTTC. Translation: CAWSLRRGQYF. The chain carries TRBV30 and TRBJ2-7; D call uncertain. Trimming shortened V by 2 bases and J by 9 bases, and 11 bases separated the two germline ends. The CDR3 is 11 amino acids. The germline CDR1 and CDR2 sequences are GTSNPN and SVGIG (reference sequence). The variable domain in full, with the rest retrieved from reference TRBV30 and TRBJ2-7, is SQTIHQWPATLVQPVGSPLSLECTVEGTSNPNLYWYRQAAGRGLQLLFYSVGIGQISSEVPQNLSASRPQDRQFILSSKKLLLSDSGFYLCAWSLRRGQYFGPGTRLTVT.

Only a few counts were recorded for this clonotype. The chain links TRBV27 to TRBJ1-1; TRBD1 might be the D (5 bases). The V end was cut by 3 bases, the J end by 4 bases, with 12 bases between. From germline, CDR1 is MNHEY and CDR2 SMNVEV (reference sequence). The CDR3 is 14 amino acids. CDR3 residues: CASSLRAGRTEAFF. The CDR3 DNA reads TGTGCCAGCAGTTTGAGGGCAGGGCGCACTGAAGCTTTCTTT.

This chain joins TRBV4-1 and TRBJ1-5; 10 nucleotides align to TRBD1. Germline CDR1 MGHRA, CDR2 YSYEKL. After removal of 4 bases from V and 4 bases from J, the junction contained 10 bases not matched to a gene. The CDR3 has 17 residues. The CDR3 here is CASSPSWTGGGNQPQHF. In DNA, the CDR3 is TGCGCCAGCAGCCCTAGTTGGACAGGGGGTGGAAATCAGCCCCAGCATTTT.

V gene TRBV20-1 combines with J gene TRBJ2-1; TRBD2 agrees at 9 bases. The CDR3 sequence is 14 residues long. V trimming: 2 bases; J trimming: 9 bases; junction bases outside the gene matches: 8. Germline values: CDR1 DFQATT, CDR2 SNEGSKA (reference sequence). CDR3 loop: CSARHSGSRGEQFF. The CDR3 region has the DNA TGCAGTGCTAGACATAGCGGGAGTAGGGGTGAGCAGTTCTTC.

This clonotype has only one observation. The chain has TRBV6-1 and TRBJ1-5; tentative D call: TRBD1 (6 bases). Trimming took 7 bases from V and 3 from J, leaving 10 bases between them. CDR1 and CDR2 (germline): MNHNS, SASEGT. The CDR3 is made up of 13 amino acids. CDR3 sequence reads: CASTDRPNQPQHF. The CDR3 nucleotides read TGTGCCAGCACCGACAGGCCCAATCAGCCCCAGCATTTT.

The chain couples TRBV4-1 to TRBJ1-6; D is undetermined. The ends were cut back, 0 bases at V and 4 bases at J, with 10 bases in the middle. Germline CDR1 is MGHRA and CDR2 is YSYEKL. The CDR3 contains 16 residues. The CDR3 sequence is CASSQDQTGYNSPLHF. The DNA of the CDR3 is TGCGCCAGCAGCCAAGATCAAACGGGGTATAATTCACCCCTCCACTTT.

The chain employs TRBV10-3 and TRBJ1-1; D is possibly TRBD1 (5 bases). CDR1 and CDR2 from the germline V gene are ENHRY and SYGVKD. Between the trimmed V and J ends, which lost 3 bases and 0 bases, there was a span of 11 bases. The CDR3 spans 15 residues. CDR3 protein: CAISDSPGMNTEAFF. As DNA, the CDR3 is TGTGCCATCAGTGATTCACCAGGGATGAACACTGAAGCTTTCTTT.

V is TRBV7-9 and J is TRBJ2-1; TRBD2 matches 7 bases. Germline values: CDR1 SEHNR, CDR2 FQNEAQ (reference sequence). Germline trimming cut 10 bases from V and 8 bases from J; bases unmatched to any gene: 5. The CDR3 spans 11 residues. The CDR3 spells CATSLADEQFF. The CDR3 DNA follows: TGTGCCACGAGTCTAGCGGATGAGCAGTTCTTC.

V gene TRBV28 combines with J gene TRBJ2-7; perhaps D is TRBD1 or TRBD2 (5 bases each). Germline CDR1 is MDHEN and CDR2 is SYDVKM. There are 14 residues in the CDR3. Trimming removed 6 bases at V and 6 bases at J, with 18 bases between. The DNA for the CDR3 is TGTGCCAGCAGGAATCATGGGACGTCCCGCGAGCAGTACTTC. Residues: CASRNHGTSREQYF. The variable domain in full, with the rest retrieved from reference TRBV28 and TRBJ2-7, is DVKVTQSSRYLVKRTGEKVFLECVQDMDHENMFWYRQDPGLGLRLIYFSYDVKMKEKGDIPEGYSVSREKKERFSLILESASTNQTSMYLCASRNHGTSREQYFGPGTRLTVT.

This clonotype appeared a few times. The rearrangement links TRBV4-1 to TRBJ2-3; no clear D. This CDR3 spans 16 amino acids. Per the germline V gene, CDR1 is MGHRA and CDR2 is YSYEKL. V lost 2 bases, J lost 0 bases, and 12 bases lay in between. Here the CDR3 DNA reads TGCGCCAGCAGCCAAAATAATGAGCGCAGCACAGATACGCAGTATTTT. It translates to CASSQNNERSTDTQYF.

The genes are TRBV20-1 and TRBJ2-5, with D maybe TRBD2 (5 bases). This CDR3 comprises 13 residues. Germline V gives CDR1 DFQATT, CDR2 SNEGSKA (reference sequence). V lost 3 bases, J lost 5 bases, and 13 bases lay in between. The CDR3 is CSARTPTGETQYF. Written as DNA, the CDR3 is TGCAGTGCTAGGACACCGACGGGGGAGACCCAGTACTTC.

This clonotype came up many times. The rearrangement joins TRBV11-1 to TRBJ2-5; D may match TRBD1 or TRBD2 (5 bases each). Trimming stripped 4 bases from V and 5 bases from J, with 17 bases between. This CDR3 has 15 residues. Germline-derived CDR1 and CDR2 are SGHAT and FQDESV (reference sequence). The CDR3 sequence is CASSWDLRDGETQYF. The CDR3 DNA reads TGTGCCAGCAGCTGGGATTTACGGGACGGGGAGACCCAGTACTTC.